This T cell receptor beta chain came from a study of cytomegalovirus exposure and HLA in healthy donors. Regarding the study as a whole: Most TCR sequences were uncommon, yet certain public TCRs appeared in many donors. The authors enumerated roughly 180 TCR beta chains as linked to cytomegalovirus. Subsequent analysis revealed that first-cohort TCR clusters tended to co-occur in the 90 to 150 validation repertoires.

A note on this clone: No antigen is known for it.

Germline V gene lookup returns CDR1 SGHRS and CDR2 YFSETQ. V trimming: 5 bases; J trimming: 2 bases; junction bases outside the gene matches: 9. This CDR3 spans 16 amino acids. This table comes from immunoSEQ multiplex PCR, and its TCRdb copy is limited to in-frame clones, with some not included. The table has 150,000 to 200,000 clones, 85% to 90% seen once; the top ten hold more than 1.3%. The V call is TRBV5-1, the J call TRBJ2-7, with TRBD2 matching 11 bases. The TCR comes from a woman in her twenties or thirties in good health and CMV-seronegative. The specimen sequenced was PBMCs. CDR3 nucleotide sequence: TGCGCCAGCAGTCCCACTAGCGGGGGAGGAACCTACGAGCAGTACTTC. Its translation is CASSPTSGGGTYEQYF.